This entry is about one T cell receptor (beta chain). Its specificity is not known. The CDR3 is 13 residues long. Germline V CDR1 and CDR2: SNHLY, FYNNEI. V lost 4 bases, J lost 4 bases, and 10 bases lay in between. This sample was taken from a study of neoadjuvant anti-PD-1 for oral cavity cancer. Overall study results and limits: Treg/Th17 ratio rose with pretreatment blood and fell with post-treatment tumor TCRbeta clonality.

The time point is: after neoadjuvant nivolumab, at surgical resection. Patients had newly diagnosed, untreated stage II-IVA oral cavity squamous cell carcinoma. TCRdb keeps only in-frame clones here, not all; method: immunoSEQ multiplex PCR. This sample has approximately 15,000 clones; about 44% occur once, and the top ten carry about 39%. The receptor comes from a person between 40 and 80 years old with oral cavity squamous cell carcinoma. The sequencing here drew on tumor tissue, taken after nivolumab (anti-PD-1) treatment. The chain carries TRBV2 and TRBJ1-2; possible D gene TRBD1, 6 bases. CDR3 sequence (DNA): TGTGCCAGCAGTGGGGGGGGCTCCTATGGCTACACCTTC. Protein product: CASSGGGSYGYTF.